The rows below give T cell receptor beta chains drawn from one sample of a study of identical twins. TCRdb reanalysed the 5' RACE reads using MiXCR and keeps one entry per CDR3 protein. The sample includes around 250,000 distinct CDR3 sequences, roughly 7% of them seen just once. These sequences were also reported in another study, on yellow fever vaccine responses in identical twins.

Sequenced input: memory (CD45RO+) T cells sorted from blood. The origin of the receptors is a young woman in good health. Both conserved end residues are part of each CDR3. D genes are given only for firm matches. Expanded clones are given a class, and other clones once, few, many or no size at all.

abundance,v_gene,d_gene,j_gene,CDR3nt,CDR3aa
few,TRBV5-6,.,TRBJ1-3,TGTGCCAGCAGCTTTAGGGGGATCGGAAACACCATATATTTT,CASSFRGIGNTIYF
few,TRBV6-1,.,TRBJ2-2,TGTGCCAGCAGGACTACCACCGGGGAGCTGTTTTTT,CASRTTTGELFF
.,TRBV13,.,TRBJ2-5,TGTGCCAGCAGCCGCCGACAGGACCCAGAGACCCAGTACTTC,CASSRRQDPETQYF
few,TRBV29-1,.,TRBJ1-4,TGCAGCGTTGACGAGGGCGCAACTAATGAAAAACTGTTTTTT,CSVDEGATNEKLFF
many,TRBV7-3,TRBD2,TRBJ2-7,TGTGCCAGCAGCTTATTGGTAGCGGGAATTAACTACGAGCAGTACTTC,CASSLLVAGINYEQYF
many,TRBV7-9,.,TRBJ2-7,TGTGCCAGCAGCTTTGGGACACCCGGGGTGGAGCAGTACTTC,CASSFGTPGVEQYF
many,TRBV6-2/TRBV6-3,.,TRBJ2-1,TGTGCCAGCAGCATAGGGGGGGGGTCCTACAATGAGCAGTTCTTC,CASSIGGGSYNEQFF
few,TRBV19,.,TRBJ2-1,TGTGCCAGTAGGAACTATGCCTACAATGAGCAGTTCTTC,CASRNYAYNEQFF
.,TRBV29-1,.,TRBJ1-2,TGCAGCGCCGACGACGGGACCTTTGGCTACACCTTC,CSADDGTFGYTF
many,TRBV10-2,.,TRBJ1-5,TGCGCCAGCAGTGAGGATTGGGACAATCAGCCCCAGCATTTT,CASSEDWDNQPQHF
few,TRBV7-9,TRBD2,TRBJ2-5,TGTGCCAGCAGCTTAGTGGGAGGGGAAGGAGAGACCCAGTACTTC,CASSLVGGEGETQYF
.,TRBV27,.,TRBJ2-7,TGTGCCAGCAGTCCCCTGTGGGAGGCGGCGTCGGGTGAGCAGTACTTC,CASSPLWEAASGEQYF
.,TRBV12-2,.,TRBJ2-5,TGTGCAAGTCGCTTAAAGCCAGGGGACGGTAAAAAAGAGACCCAGTACTTC,CASRLKPGDGKKETQYF
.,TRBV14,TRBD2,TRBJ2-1,TGTGCCAGCAGCCAAGATTTGGGGACTAGCGGGAGGAATGAGCAGTTCTTC,CASSQDLGTSGRNEQFF
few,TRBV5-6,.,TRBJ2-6,TGTGCCAGCAGCTTAATGGCAGGGGCTACCGGGGCCAACGTCCTGACTTTC,CASSLMAGATGANVLTF
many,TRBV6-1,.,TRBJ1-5,TGTGCCACGGAGGGAGGTTTCCAGGAGAGCAATCAGCCCCAGCATTTT,CATEGGFQESNQPQHF
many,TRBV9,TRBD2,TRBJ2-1,TGTGCCAGCAGCGTCACCGGGCGGGAGGGGAATGAGCAGTTCTTC,CASSVTGREGNEQFF
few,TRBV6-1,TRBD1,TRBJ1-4,TGTGCCAGCAGTAAACAGGGGTATCGGGAAAAACTGTTTTTT,CASSKQGYREKLFF
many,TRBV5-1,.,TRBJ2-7,TGCGCCAGCCGAATAGCGGAGGGGAACGAGCAGTACTTC,CASRIAEGNEQYF
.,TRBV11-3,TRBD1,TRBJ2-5,TGTGCCAGCAGCTTGAGGGGGCTCGAGACCCAGTACTTC,CASSLRGLETQYF
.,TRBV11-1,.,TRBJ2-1,TGTGCCAGCAGCTTATTAAAGGGGGGGACGAAGTTCTTC,CASSLLKGGTKFF
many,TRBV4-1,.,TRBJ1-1,TGCGCCAGCACCTTCGCAGCGGGCTGGCCTGAAGCTTTCTTT,CASTFAAGWPEAFF
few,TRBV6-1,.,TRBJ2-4,TGTGCCAGCAAGAGGGACCTCGGTGCCAAAAACATTCAGTACTTC,CASKRDLGAKNIQYF
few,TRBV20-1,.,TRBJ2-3,TGCAGTGCTCCCCGCCGGGCGACATCACAACCCACAGATACGCAGTATTTT,CSAPRRATSQPTDTQYF
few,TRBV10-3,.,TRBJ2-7,TGTGCCATCAGTGCCGGTCGGTCCTACGAGCAGTACTTC,CAISAGRSYEQYF
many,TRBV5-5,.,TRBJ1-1,TGTGCCAGCAGCTTTTTACCTGACGGGAACACTGAAGCTTTCTTT,CASSFLPDGNTEAFF
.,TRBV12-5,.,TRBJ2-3,TGTGCTAGTGGTTCGTTCCTTAGTAAGAAGCCAGATACGCAGTATTTT,CASGSFLSKKPDTQYF
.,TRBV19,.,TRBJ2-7,TGTGCCAGTAGGAACCTGCAGGGAGGCGAGCAGTACTTC,CASRNLQGGEQYF
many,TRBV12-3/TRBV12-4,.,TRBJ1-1,TGTGCCAGCAATCCGGGTCTACGCGCTATGAACACTGAAGCTTTCTTT,CASNPGLRAMNTEAFF
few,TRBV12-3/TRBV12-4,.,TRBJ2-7,TGTGCCAGCAGTTTATCTTACGAGCGCACCATCTCCTACGAGCAGTACTTC,CASSLSYERTISYEQYF
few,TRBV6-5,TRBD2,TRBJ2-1,TGTGCCAGCAGTTCATTAGCGGGAGTATCCTACAATGAGCAGTTCTTC,CASSSLAGVSYNEQFF
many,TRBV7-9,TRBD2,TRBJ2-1,TGTGCCAGCAGCTTACAAGCGGGGGGGCTCGGTGAGCAGTTCTTC,CASSLQAGGLGEQFF
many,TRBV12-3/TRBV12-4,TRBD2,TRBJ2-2,TGTGCCAGCAGGGTAGGGACTAGCGGGACCGGGGAGCTGTTTTTT,CASRVGTSGTGELFF
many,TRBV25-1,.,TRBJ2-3,TGTGCCAGCACTCCAAGGGGGGCAGCAAGCACAGATACGCAGTATTTT,CASTPRGAASTDTQYF
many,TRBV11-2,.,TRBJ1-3,TGTGCCAGCGGCTTGGGCTCTGGAAACACCATATATTTT,CASGLGSGNTIYF
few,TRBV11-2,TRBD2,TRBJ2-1,TGTGCCAGCAGCACGGGACTAGCGGAGGCAAACTACTTCAGAGTCGGGAATGAGCAGTTCTTC,CASSTGLAEANYFRVGNEQFF
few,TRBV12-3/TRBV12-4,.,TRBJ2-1,TGTGCCAGCATAAAAAGTGGGGGGGCCAATGAGCAGTTCTTC,CASIKSGGANEQFF
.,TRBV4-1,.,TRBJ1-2,TGCGCCAGCAGCCAAGATCCGGGACTAGGCCCTTATGGCTACACCTTC,CASSQDPGLGPYGYTF
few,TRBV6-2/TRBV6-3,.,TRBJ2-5,TGTGCCAGCAGTTACGGGCAGGCCTCCTACCAAGAGACCCAGTACTTC,CASSYGQASYQETQYF
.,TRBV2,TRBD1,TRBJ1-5,TGTGCCAGCAGTGAAGCGCTTGGGACAGGGGCAGCCCAGCATTTT,CASSEALGTGAAQHF
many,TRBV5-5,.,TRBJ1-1,TGTGCCAGCAGCTTACAGGGCATCGGCACTGAAGCTTTCTTT,CASSLQGIGTEAFF
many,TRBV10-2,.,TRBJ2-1,TGTGCCAGCCGGGACGGGAGCTCCTACAATGAGCAGTTCTTC,CASRDGSSYNEQFF
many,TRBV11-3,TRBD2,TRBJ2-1,TGTGCCAGCAGCTTGATACCGGGACTAGCTTCCTACAATGAGCAGTTCTTC,CASSLIPGLASYNEQFF
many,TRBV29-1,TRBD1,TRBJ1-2,TGCAGCGTTGGGGACAGCTTAGTCTCTGACACCTTC,CSVGDSLVSDTF
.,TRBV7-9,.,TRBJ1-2,TGTGCCAGCAGCCCGGGCGAGCCCAACTATGGCTACACCTTC,CASSPGEPNYGYTF
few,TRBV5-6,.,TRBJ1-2,TGTGCCAGCAGCTTGGGGGGCTCCAATGGCTACACCTTC,CASSLGGSNGYTF
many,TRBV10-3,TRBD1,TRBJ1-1,TGTGCCATCAGCGAAACAGGGGTAACAGTGAACACTGAAGCTTTCTTT,CAISETGVTVNTEAFF
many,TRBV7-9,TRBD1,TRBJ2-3,TGTGCCAGCAGCCCCCAGGGGGATGTAGGTACGCAGTATTTT,CASSPQGDVGTQYF
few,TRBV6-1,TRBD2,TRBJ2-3,TGTGCCAGTGTCCGAGCGGGAGTCCCAGATACGCAGTATTTT,CASVRAGVPDTQYF
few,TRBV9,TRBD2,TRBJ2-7,TGTGCCAGCAGCGTTACGTCGACTAGCGGGTCCTACGAGCAGTACTTC,CASSVTSTSGSYEQYF
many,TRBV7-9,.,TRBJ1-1,TGTGCCAGCAGCTTATTAATTCCGGGACAAGAAGCTTTCTTT,CASSLLIPGQEAFF
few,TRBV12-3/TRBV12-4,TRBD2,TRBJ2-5,TGTGCCAGCAGTTCGGAGGCTAGCGGGGGAAAGACCCAGTACTTC,CASSSEASGGKTQYF
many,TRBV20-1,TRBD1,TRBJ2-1,TGCAGTGCCAACGGACAGGGGCAAGAGCAGTTCTTC,CSANGQGQEQFF
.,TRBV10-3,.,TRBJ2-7,TGTGCCATCAGTGGCAGCAAAGGGAACGAGCAGTACTTC,CAISGSKGNEQYF
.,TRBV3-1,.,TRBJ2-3,TGTGCCAGCAGACAAGAATTTCGGACGACTACTAGCACAGATACGCAGTATTTT,CASRQEFRTTTSTDTQYF
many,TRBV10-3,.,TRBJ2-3,TGTGCCATCAGTGAGTCCGGAGGGTCGCAGTATTTT,CAISESGGSQYF
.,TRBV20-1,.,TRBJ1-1,TGCAGTGCTAGGGAGGACACGTACACTGAAGCTTTCTTT,CSAREDTYTEAFF
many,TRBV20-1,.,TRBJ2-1,TGCAGTGCTATTCGGTTTTCAGAGGGTGAGCAGTTCTTC,CSAIRFSEGEQFF
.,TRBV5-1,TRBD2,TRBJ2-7,TGCGCCAGCAGCCGCCGGGGGGGCGACGAGCAGTACTTC,CASSRRGGDEQYF